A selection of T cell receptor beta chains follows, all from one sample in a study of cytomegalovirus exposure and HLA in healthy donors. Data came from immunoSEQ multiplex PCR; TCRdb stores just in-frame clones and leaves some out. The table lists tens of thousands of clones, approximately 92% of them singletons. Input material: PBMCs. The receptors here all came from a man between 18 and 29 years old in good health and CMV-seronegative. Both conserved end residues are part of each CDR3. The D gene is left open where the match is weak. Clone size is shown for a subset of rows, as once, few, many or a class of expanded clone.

CDR3 DNA: TGTGCCAGCAGCTACAAGACTAGCGGGAGAACGTCCGAGCAGTACTTC; CDR3 protein: CASSYKTSGRTSEQYF; D gene: TRBD2; J gene: TRBJ2-7; V gene: TRBV7-8; clone size: NA
CDR3 DNA: TGCGCCAGCAGCTTGGTAGCGGGAGTCGGTACAGATACGCAGTATTTT; CDR3 protein: CASSLVAGVGTDTQYF; D gene: TRBD2; J gene: TRBJ2-3; V gene: TRBV5-1; clone size: NA
CDR3 DNA: TGTGCCAGCAGTTTATCCCTAGCAGGCGAGACCCAGTACTTC; CDR3 protein: CASSLSLAGETQYF; D gene: NA; J gene: TRBJ2-5; V gene: TRBV28; clone size: NA
CDR3 DNA: TGTGCCTGGACGACAGGGGTGGACACTGAAGCTTTCTTT; CDR3 protein: CAWTTGVDTEAFF; D gene: TRBD1; J gene: TRBJ1-1; V gene: TRBV30; clone size: NA
CDR3 DNA: TGTGCCAGCAGTGATCGGGACAGCGACTATGGCTACACCTTC; CDR3 protein: CASSDRDSDYGYTF; D gene: TRBD1; J gene: TRBJ1-2; V gene: TRBV2; clone size: NA
CDR3 DNA: TGTGCCAGCAGCATACCGCAACAGGGGACCGGGGCCAACGTCCTGACTTTC; CDR3 protein: CASSIPQQGTGANVLTF; D gene: TRBD1; J gene: TRBJ2-6; V gene: TRBV28; clone size: NA
CDR3 DNA: TGTGCCAGCAGTGACTCAGGGTCCCCCAATCAGCCCCAGCATTTT; CDR3 protein: CASSDSGSPNQPQHF; D gene: NA; J gene: TRBJ1-5; V gene: TRBV25-1; clone size: NA
CDR3 DNA: TGCAGCGTCTACGGGGGGTCAAGCTCCTACAATGAGCAGTTCTTC; CDR3 protein: CSVYGGSSSYNEQFF; D gene: TRBD2; J gene: TRBJ2-1; V gene: TRBV29-1; clone size: NA
CDR3 DNA: TGTGCCAGCAGTTTACAGGTTGGAGAAAAACTGTTTTTT; CDR3 protein: CASSLQVGEKLFF; D gene: NA; J gene: TRBJ1-4; V gene: TRBV28; clone size: NA
CDR3 DNA: TGTGCCAGCAGCCCAGACGCGGGAGAGACCCAGTACTTC; CDR3 protein: CASSPDAGETQYF; D gene: NA; J gene: TRBJ2-5; V gene: TRBV5-4; clone size: NA
CDR3 DNA: TGTGCCAGCAGCTTGACTTTTAGCGGGACGGATGAGCAGTTCTTC; CDR3 protein: CASSLTFSGTDEQFF; D gene: TRBD2; J gene: TRBJ2-1; V gene: TRBV7-3; clone size: NA
CDR3 DNA: TGTGCCAGCTCACCATCGTCAGGGCCCTATGGCTACACCTTC; CDR3 protein: CASSPSSGPYGYTF; D gene: NA; J gene: TRBJ1-2; V gene: TRBV18; clone size: NA
CDR3 DNA: TGTGCCATCAGTGAGCCTAGGGCTAGCGGATTGATTACCTACGAGCAGTACTTC; CDR3 protein: CAISEPRASGLITYEQYF; D gene: TRBD2; J gene: TRBJ2-7; V gene: TRBV10-3; clone size: NA
CDR3 DNA: TGTGCCAGCAGCCAGATAGGGGGAAGTGGGTCCTATAATTCACCCCTCCACTTT; CDR3 protein: CASSQIGGSGSYNSPLHF; D gene: NA; J gene: TRBJ1-6; V gene: TRBV5-4; clone size: NA
CDR3 DNA: TGTGCCAGCCGGGGGACTAGCCGCACAGATACGCAGTATTTT; CDR3 protein: CASRGTSRTDTQYF; D gene: TRBD2; J gene: TRBJ2-3; V gene: TRBV2; clone size: NA
CDR3 DNA: TGTGCCAGCAGTGAACAGGGGTCTAACTATGGCTACACCTTC; CDR3 protein: CASSEQGSNYGYTF; D gene: NA; J gene: TRBJ1-2; V gene: TRBV2; clone size: NA
CDR3 DNA: TGTGCCACCAGCAGGCCGGGACTAGCGTACCAAGAGACCCAGTACTTC; CDR3 protein: CATSRPGLAYQETQYF; D gene: TRBD2; J gene: TRBJ2-5; V gene: TRBV15; clone size: NA
CDR3 DNA: TGTGCCTGGGGGAAGGACAGGAATGAAAAACTGTTTTTT; CDR3 protein: CAWGKDRNEKLFF; D gene: TRBD1; J gene: TRBJ1-4; V gene: TRBV30; clone size: NA
CDR3 DNA: TGTGCCAGCAGCTTTCCCGGGACTAGCGAGGTTACGCAGTATTTT; CDR3 protein: CASSFPGTSEVTQYF; D gene: TRBD2; J gene: TRBJ2-3; V gene: TRBV7-9; clone size: NA
CDR3 DNA: TGTGCCAGCAGTTCGCGGGGGGCGAGGGGGACTAGCACAGATACGCAGTATTTT; CDR3 protein: CASSSRGARGTSTDTQYF; D gene: TRBD2; J gene: TRBJ2-3; V gene: TRBV27; clone size: NA
CDR3 DNA: TGTGCCATCAGTGGGGCGGGGAACGGCTACACCTTC; CDR3 protein: CAISGAGNGYTF; D gene: NA; J gene: TRBJ1-2; V gene: TRBV10-3; clone size: once
CDR3 DNA: TGTGCCTGGAGTGGAATCCGGGGTTTGAGCTCCTACAATGAGCAGTTCTTC; CDR3 protein: CAWSGIRGLSSYNEQFF; D gene: NA; J gene: TRBJ2-1; V gene: TRBV30; clone size: NA
CDR3 DNA: TGTGCCAGCAGCCCCCGGACGGGGTACAATGAGCAGTTCTTC; CDR3 protein: CASSPRTGYNEQFF; D gene: NA; J gene: TRBJ2-1; V gene: TRBV7-9; clone size: NA
CDR3 DNA: TGTGCCAGCAGCCTCCTGAGTGAGATCCATGAGCAGTTCTTC; CDR3 protein: CASSLLSEIHEQFF; D gene: NA; J gene: TRBJ2-1; V gene: TRBV5-6; clone size: NA
CDR3 DNA: TGTGCCAGCAGCGAAGGGGACAGTGTAACCTACGAGCAGTACTTC; CDR3 protein: CASSEGDSVTYEQYF; D gene: TRBD1; J gene: TRBJ2-7; V gene: TRBV9; clone size: NA
CDR3 DNA: TGTGCCAGCAGCCCAGGGGTAGGGCCTTCCTACGAGCAGTACTTC; CDR3 protein: CASSPGVGPSYEQYF; D gene: NA; J gene: TRBJ2-7; V gene: TRBV7-9; clone size: NA
CDR3 DNA: TGTGCCAGCAGTGACCAGCTAGGGGACACTGAAGCTTTCTTT; CDR3 protein: CASSDQLGDTEAFF; D gene: NA; J gene: TRBJ1-1; V gene: TRBV6-1; clone size: once
CDR3 DNA: TGTGCCAGCTCACGAAAACAGGGCGACACTGAAGCTTTCTTT; CDR3 protein: CASSRKQGDTEAFF; D gene: NA; J gene: TRBJ1-1; V gene: TRBV18; clone size: NA
CDR3 DNA: TGTGCCAGCAATCTGGAAGGGAGCGTCGGCTACACCTTC; CDR3 protein: CASNLEGSVGYTF; D gene: NA; J gene: TRBJ1-2; V gene: TRBV5-5; clone size: NA
CDR3 DNA: TGTGCCAGCAGGGGGACAGGGGTCGAAAACACCATATATTTT; CDR3 protein: CASRGTGVENTIYF; D gene: TRBD1; J gene: TRBJ1-3; V gene: TRBV6-1; clone size: once
CDR3 DNA: TGTGCCAGCAGCAAACCCGGAGGGAACACTGAAGCTTTCTTT; CDR3 protein: CASSKPGGNTEAFF; D gene: NA; J gene: TRBJ1-1; V gene: TRBV4-2; clone size: NA
CDR3 DNA: TGTGCTAGCTCCTTAGGCAGGGTCGGAGAGACCCAGTACTTC; CDR3 protein: CASSLGRVGETQYF; D gene: NA; J gene: TRBJ2-5; V gene: TRBV7-7; clone size: NA
CDR3 DNA: TGTGCCAGCAGCCCCCGCGGCGGGGACTCCTACGAGCAGTACTTC; CDR3 protein: CASSPRGGDSYEQYF; D gene: NA; J gene: TRBJ2-7; V gene: TRBV7-9; clone size: NA
CDR3 DNA: TGTGCCAGCAGTTCAGGGGCCCAAGAGACCCAGTACTTC; CDR3 protein: CASSSGAQETQYF; D gene: NA; J gene: TRBJ2-5; V gene: TRBV6-6; clone size: NA
CDR3 DNA: TGTGCCAGAAGCTTGGTTAGTACAGGGCACTCTGGAAACACCATATATTTT; CDR3 protein: CARSLVSTGHSGNTIYF; D gene: NA; J gene: TRBJ1-3; V gene: TRBV5-3; clone size: NA
CDR3 DNA: TGTGCCTGGACAGGGGGAAACTACGAGCAGTACTTC; CDR3 protein: CAWTGGNYEQYF; D gene: TRBD1; J gene: TRBJ2-7; V gene: TRBV30; clone size: NA
CDR3 DNA: TGTGCCAGCAGCCCAACGGGGGGGCAGACCGGGGAGCTGTTTTTT; CDR3 protein: CASSPTGGQTGELFF; D gene: TRBD2; J gene: TRBJ2-2; V gene: TRBV5-5; clone size: NA
CDR3 DNA: TGTGCCAGCAGTAGCTCCGCAACTAATGAAAAACTGTTTTTT; CDR3 protein: CASSSSATNEKLFF; D gene: NA; J gene: TRBJ1-4; V gene: TRBV6-5; clone size: NA
CDR3 DNA: TGTGCCAGCAGTTACCGGGAAAGGACTGAAGCTTTCTTT; CDR3 protein: CASSYRERTEAFF; D gene: NA; J gene: TRBJ1-1; V gene: TRBV6-6; clone size: NA
CDR3 DNA: TGTGCCAGCAGTGAAGGAAGGGGACTTAGCAATCAGCCCCAGCATTTT; CDR3 protein: CASSEGRGLSNQPQHF; D gene: NA; J gene: TRBJ1-5; V gene: TRBV6-1; clone size: NA
CDR3 DNA: TGTGCCAGCAGTGGGCTAGCGGGATTCACAGATACGCAGTATTTT; CDR3 protein: CASSGLAGFTDTQYF; D gene: TRBD2; J gene: TRBJ2-3; V gene: TRBV28; clone size: NA
CDR3 DNA: TGTGCCAGTAGTTCGTCCGGGACAGGGCTCCCTCAGCCCCAGCATTTT; CDR3 protein: CASSSSGTGLPQPQHF; D gene: TRBD1; J gene: TRBJ1-5; V gene: TRBV6-6; clone size: NA
CDR3 DNA: TGTGCCAGCAGTTTAGGGGGGGCTGAAGCTTTCTTT; CDR3 protein: CASSLGGAEAFF; D gene: NA; J gene: TRBJ1-1; V gene: TRBV28; clone size: once
CDR3 DNA: TGCGCCAGCAGCTTCGAAGGGGGCGGGGATACGCAGTATTTT; CDR3 protein: CASSFEGGGDTQYF; D gene: TRBD1; J gene: TRBJ2-3; V gene: TRBV5-1; clone size: once
CDR3 DNA: TGTGCCACCAGCAGAGATCAAAATTCCGGAAACACCATATATTTT; CDR3 protein: CATSRDQNSGNTIYF; D gene: NA; J gene: TRBJ1-3; V gene: TRBV15; clone size: NA
CDR3 DNA: TGTGCCAGCAGTTACGACCGGGTAGGAAACAATGAGCAGTTCTTC; CDR3 protein: CASSYDRVGNNEQFF; D gene: NA; J gene: TRBJ2-1; V gene: TRBV6-5; clone size: NA
CDR3 DNA: TGCGCCAGCAGACAGGAGAACACTGAAGCTTTCTTT; CDR3 protein: CASRQENTEAFF; D gene: NA; J gene: TRBJ1-1; V gene: TRBV5-1; clone size: NA
CDR3 DNA: TGCAGCGTTGAACCCGAGACTAGGGGTGACACTGAAGCTTTCTTT; CDR3 protein: CSVEPETRGDTEAFF; D gene: NA; J gene: TRBJ1-1; V gene: TRBV29-1; clone size: once
CDR3 DNA: TGTGCCAGCATTTTACCGGGACAGCCTAACTATGGCTACACCTTC; CDR3 protein: CASILPGQPNYGYTF; D gene: TRBD1; J gene: TRBJ1-2; V gene: TRBV6-4; clone size: NA
CDR3 DNA: TGTGCCAGTCCCTCTTCCGGGACAGGGATCGGGGAGCTGTTTTTT; CDR3 protein: CASPSSGTGIGELFF; D gene: TRBD1; J gene: TRBJ2-2; V gene: TRBV7-9; clone size: NA
CDR3 DNA: TGCGCCAGCAGCTCCCCCCGTCCAGGGTCCGGGAATTCACCCCTCCACTTT; CDR3 protein: CASSSPRPGSGNSPLHF; D gene: NA; J gene: TRBJ1-6; V gene: TRBV4-1; clone size: NA
CDR3 DNA: TGTGCCAGCAGCCATCAGACAGATAGCAATCAGCCCCAGCATTTT; CDR3 protein: CASSHQTDSNQPQHF; D gene: NA; J gene: TRBJ1-5; V gene: TRBV7-2; clone size: NA
CDR3 DNA: TGCGCCAGCAGCTCCGGGACTCCCGCAGATACGCAGTATTTT; CDR3 protein: CASSSGTPADTQYF; D gene: NA; J gene: TRBJ2-3; V gene: TRBV10-1; clone size: NA
CDR3 DNA: TGTGCCAGCAGCCGAGCGGGGACTAGCGGGAGAGATGGGGTGACCCAGTACTTC; CDR3 protein: CASSRAGTSGRDGVTQYF; D gene: TRBD2; J gene: TRBJ2-5; V gene: TRBV5-5; clone size: NA
CDR3 DNA: TGTGCCAGCACTGTGACTAGCGGAATCTTTTACGAGCAGTACTTC; CDR3 protein: CASTVTSGIFYEQYF; D gene: TRBD2; J gene: TRBJ2-7; V gene: TRBV6-1; clone size: NA
CDR3 DNA: TGTGCGAGCACAGGGTTTAGAGAGACCCAGTACTTC; CDR3 protein: CASTGFRETQYF; D gene: NA; J gene: TRBJ2-5; V gene: TRBV7-8; clone size: NA